These T cell receptor beta chains were read from a single sample in a study of T cells after yellow fever vaccination. Each CDR3 protein is one row after TCRdb ran MiXCR on the 5' RACE reads. The data hold 400,000 or so distinct CDR3 sequences, with 6.2% observed a single time. Here the sequenced sample was PBMCs, taken 5 days after the yellow fever booster vaccination. The receptors shown here come from a man aged 30-40 years who received the YFV17D yellow fever vaccine. Each CDR3 is given with its conserved first and last residue. A D gene is named only where the DNA matches it firmly. The size field is filled for only some rows; it gives once, few, many or a size class.

>NA|TRBV18|NA|TRBJ1-3
CASSPQKGTGNTIYF
TGTGCCAGCTCACCACAGAAGGGCACTGGAAACACCATATATTTT
>TRBD2|TRBV5-4|NA|TRBJ2-3
CASSGRLASTDTQYF
TGTGCCAGCAGCGGGCGACTAGCGAGCACAGATACGCAGTATTTT
>TRBD1|TRBV7-9|NA|TRBJ1-1
CASSLVTGGQREAFF
TGTGCCAGCAGCTTGGTCACAGGGGGCCAGCGGGAAGCTTTCTTT
>TRBD2|TRBV12-3/TRBV12-4|few|TRBJ2-1
CASSLRLAGVLYNEQFF
TGTGCCAGCAGTTTGAGGCTAGCGGGAGTTCTTTACAATGAGCAGTTCTTC
>NA|TRBV30|many|TRBJ1-2
CAWSLRTYANYGYTF
TGTGCCTGGAGTCTAAGGACGTACGCTAACTATGGCTACACCTTC
>TRBD2|TRBV12-3/TRBV12-4|few|TRBJ2-1
CATRGGTQSLEQFF
TGTGCCACTCGGGGGGGAACCCAAAGTCTTGAGCAGTTCTTC
>TRBD2|TRBV20-1|NA|TRBJ2-1
CSARASSAGGLNEQFF
TGCAGTGCTAGAGCTTCCAGCGCGGGAGGGCTCAATGAGCAGTTCTTC
>NA|TRBV28|few|TRBJ2-7
CASSSGGPGDEQYF
TGTGCCAGCAGTTCGGGGGGCCCGGGCGACGAGCAGTACTTC
>NA|TRBV7-2|NA|TRBJ2-5
CASSSQLQQTQYF
TGTGCCAGCAGCTCGCAGTTGCAACAGACCCAGTACTTC
>NA|TRBV29-1|few|TRBJ1-1
CSVFPTRGGTEAFF
TGCAGCGTCTTTCCGACCAGGGGTGGCACTGAAGCTTTCTTT
>NA|TRBV5-8|NA|TRBJ1-6
CASSRRRGNNSPLHF
TGTGCCAGCAGCCGCCGGAGGGGGAATAATTCACCCCTCCACTTT
>TRBD2|TRBV18|many|TRBJ2-3
CASSWEGRTDTQYF
TGTGCCAGCTCTTGGGAGGGCCGGACAGATACGCAGTATTTT
>NA|TRBV5-5|NA|TRBJ2-7
CASSFRDNTYEQYF
TGTGCCAGCAGCTTCAGGGACAACACCTACGAGCAGTACTTC
>NA|TRBV6-5|few|TRBJ2-4
CASSSGGAAKNIQYF
TGTGCCAGCAGTTCGGGGGGCGCGGCCAAAAACATTCAGTACTTC
>NA|TRBV20-1|few|TRBJ2-3
CSANRPGLGTDTQYF
TGCAGTGCCAATCGACCGGGTCTAGGTACAGATACGCAGTATTTT
>NA|TRBV15|NA|TRBJ1-4
CATSSSYDSPNEKLFF
TGTGCCACCAGCAGTTCTTACGACAGCCCTAATGAAAAACTGTTTTTT
>TRBD2|TRBV5-1|few|TRBJ2-1
CASSTGTSGRANEQFF
TGCGCCAGCAGTACCGGGACTAGCGGGAGGGCCAATGAGCAGTTCTTC
>TRBD2|TRBV7-2|NA|TRBJ2-3
CASSLARSGSGTDTQYF
TGTGCCAGCAGCTTAGCGCGTAGCGGGAGTGGGACAGATACGCAGTATTTT
>NA|TRBV24-1|few|TRBJ2-2
CATSQGKTGELFF
TGTGCCACCAGTCAGGGGAAGACCGGGGAGCTGTTTTTT
>NA|TRBV12-3/TRBV12-4|few|TRBJ2-3
CASSAPGGGYFTDTQYF
TGTGCCAGCAGTGCCCCAGGGGGGGGTTATTTCACAGATACGCAGTATTTT
>NA|TRBV11-1|many|TRBJ2-3
CASSQFQGRTDTQYF
TGTGCCAGCAGCCAATTTCAGGGTAGAACAGATACGCAGTATTTT